This T cell receptor beta chain was sequenced in a study of blood T cell repertoires in COVID-19. TCRdb's copy holds only in-frame clones and misses some; the assay was immunoSEQ multiplex PCR. This repertoire shows 120,000 to 150,000 clones, 87% found once; its top ten account for roughly 4%. The CDR3 sequence is 14 residues long. V shed 0 bases and J shed 1 base, with 7 bases lying between them. The V gene's germline CDR1 is SGHRS and CDR2 YFSETQ. This clonotype was sampled from a woman in her thirties or forties who had been exposed to COVID-19. Sample: PBMCs or T cells enriched from blood (not recorded which). The rearrangement joins TRBV5-1 to TRBJ1-1; D gene ambiguous. The DNA of the CDR3 is TGCGCCAGCAGCTTGGGCTATGGGAACACTGAAGCTTTCTTT. Its protein is CASSLGYGNTEAFF. The full variable domain, with the rest looked up from reference TRBV5-1 and TRBJ1-1, is KAGVTQTPRYLIKTRGQQVTLSCSPISGHRSVSWYQQTPGQGLQFLFEYFSETQRNKGNFPGRFSGRQFSNSRSEMNVSTLELGDSALYLCASSLGYGNTEAFFGQGTRLTVV.